The clone carrying this T cell receptor (beta chain) was detected only a few times. With V trimmed by 2 bases and J by 1 base, 3 bases remained unmatched. This CDR3 is 15 amino acids long. Germline V gives CDR1 MNHNS, CDR2 SASEGT. This sample stems from a study of blood T cell repertoires in COVID-19. Study context: Sites in the United States, Italy and Spain provided acute and convalescent COVID-19 samples. In each case, the material was cDNA or gDNA derived from T cells, B-cell-depleted T cells, or PBMCs.

How the authors handled the data: Amplified reference gene primers provided the basis for estimating nucleated cell counts. This table comes from immunoSEQ multiplex PCR, and its TCRdb copy is limited to in-frame clones, with some not included. From that table come the V and J calls and clone size; the DNA was used to work out D and trimming. This sample has about 400,000 clones, with more than 80% found just once. The receptor comes from a woman aged 25-40 years with active or convalescent COVID-19. The specimen sequenced was peripheral blood. This chain joins TRBV6-1 and TRBJ2-5; 8 nucleotides align to TRBD1. CDR3 DNA sequence: TGTGCCAGCAGTGAAAGAACAGGGGGCCAAGAGACCCAGTACTTC. Translation gives CASSERTGGQETQYF.